This TCR beta chain was identified in a study of T cells in localized non-small cell lung cancer. Overall study findings and caveats: A higher density of T cells in blood coincided with extended overall survival. Researchers found a median approximately 57 of the top 100 tumor clones in adjacent lung. T cell clonality was highest in uninvolved adjacent lung, above tumor. Owing to sequencing of a solitary tumor region, heterogeneity cannot be discounted.

Libraries were prepared by immunoSEQ multiplex PCR; TCRdb keeps only in-frame clonotypes and omits some of them. The table records nearly 25,000 clones, roughly 90% of them present only once. The V gene end was trimmed by 6 bases and the J gene end by 0 bases; junction bases not matched to a gene: 8. This CDR3 contains 17 residues. Germline assignment: CDR1 SNHLY and CDR2 FYNNEI. In regard to this clone: Its target is not known.

The TCR originated in a woman between 35 and 70 years old with stage I lung adenocarcinoma. This chain joins TRBV2 and TRBJ2-6, with 7 bases matching TRBD2. The sample consisted of peripheral blood, taken before any cancer treatment. The CDR3 protein is CASSGRHFFSGANVLTF. DNA of the CDR3: TGTGCCAGCAGCGGGAGGCACTTCTTCTCTGGGGCCAACGTCCTGACTTTC. The full variable domain, in which reference TRBV2 and TRBJ2-6 provide the parts outside the CDR3, is EPEVTQTPSHQVTQMGQEVILRCVPISNHLYFYWYRQILGQKVEFLVSFYNNEISEKSEIFDDQFSVERPDGSNFTLKIRSTKLEDSAMYFCASSGRHFFSGANVLTFGAGSRLTVL.